The 18 T cell receptor beta chains below come from one sample, sequenced in a study of CD8+CD57+ T cells in acquired aplastic anemia. Genomic DNA provided the template from which TCR beta VDJ and CDR3 profiles were obtained. TCRdb analysed the reads with MiXCR anew, one entry per CDR3 protein. The data show 300,000 or so distinct CDR3 sequences, with approximately 55% seen just once and 7.5% to 9% held by the top ten. The sample was sorted CD4+, CD8+, or CD8+CD57+ T cells (not recorded which) from PBMCs. The receptor source for this set is a human donor with severe aplastic anemia or a healthy control (not recorded which).

V gene TRBV28 combines with J gene TRBJ1-3, with TRBD1 identical over 7 bases. CDR3 length equals 14 residues. CDR1 and CDR2 (germline): MDHEN, SYDVKM. V lost 6 bases to trimming and J lost 10 bases; unmatched junction nucleotides: 12. The CDR3 reads CASSPNGPGGTIYF. In nucleotides, the CDR3 is TGTGCCAGCAGCCCAAATGGGCCAGGGGGAACCATATATTTT.

The chain is built from TRBV7-8 and TRBJ2-5, with 12 bases lining up with TRBD2. CDR3 size: 16 residues. Germline V gives CDR1 SGHVS, CDR2 FQNEAQ. Trimming removed 6 bases from V and 3 bases from J; junction bases left unmatched: 8. The CDR3 DNA sequence: TGTGCCAGCAGACCCATCCGGACTAGCGGGGAAGAGACCCAGTACTTC. It is translated as CASRPIRTSGEETQYF. The variable domain in full, with the rest retrieved from reference TRBV7-8 and TRBJ2-5, is GAGVSQSPRYKVAKRGQDVALRCDPISGHVSLFWYQQALGQGPEFLTYFQNEAQLDKSGLPSDRFFAERPEGSVSTLKIQRTQQEDSAVYLCASRPIRTSGEETQYFGPGTRLLVL.

This clonotype was found a few times. In nucleotides, the CDR3 is TGTGCCAGCAGCTTAGTTCCAAGGAACACTGAAGCTTTCTTT. Encoded protein: CASSLVPRNTEAFF. The chain joins TRBV7-9 to TRBJ1-1; D remains unclear. The CDR3 is 14 residues long. In germline, CDR1 is SEHNR, CDR2 FQNEAQ (reference sequence). V was trimmed by 1 base and J by 1 base, leaving 7 bases between them.

This clonotype has a handful of counts. The chain is built from TRBV7-2 and TRBJ2-3; 7 bases match TRBD1. V trimming: 5 bases; J trimming: 2 bases; junction bases outside the gene matches: 16. The CDR3 consists of 18 residues. Looked up from germline, CDR1 is SGHTA and CDR2 is FQGNSA. CDR3 nucleotide sequence: TGTGCCAGCAGCATTTACCCGCCGGGGACAGACATCACAGATACGCAGTATTTT. Translating gives CASSIYPPGTDITDTQYF.

CDR3 in DNA: TGTGCCAGCGACCGCGGTGGGCTAGCGGGAGGGTTTTACTTC. Its protein is CASDRGGLAGGFYF. The V call is TRBV2, the J call TRBJ2-5; 12 bases fit TRBD2. Trimming took 8 bases from V and 14 from J; bases not matched to a gene: 15. CDR3 size: 14 residues. Per the germline V gene, CDR1 is SNHLY and CDR2 is FYNNEI.

On this clonotype: The junction does not match germline at one end; this may be a read error. The rearrangement uses TRBV2 and TRBJ2-7; D may be TRBD1 or TRBD2 (5 bases each). This CDR3 is built from 13 residues. The germline gives CDR1 SNHLY, CDR2 FYNNEI. In nucleotides, the CDR3 is TGTGCCAGCAGTGATGGGGGAGTTTCGGTAAGGGACTTC. This encodes CASSDGGVSVRDF.

The chain employs TRBV19 and TRBJ2-2; 11 bases are a match to TRBD1. This CDR3 comprises 20 residues. CDR1 LNHDA and CDR2 SQIVND come from the germline V gene (reference sequence). V shed 3 bases and J 7 bases; nucleotides not matched to a gene: 19. The CDR3 spells CASSIRTGGANLGRGGELFF. The CDR3 DNA follows: TGTGCCAGTAGTATCAGGACAGGGGGCGCCAATTTGGGACGGGGCGGGGAGCTGTTTTTT.

Many counts were recorded for this clonotype. The chain links TRBV20-1 to TRBJ2-4; TRBD2 agrees at 8 bases. CDR3 length equals 14 residues. V lost 6 bases, J lost 6 bases, and 10 bases stayed unmatched. Germline V CDR1 and CDR2: DFQATT, SNEGSKA (reference sequence). CDR3 nucleotides: TGCAGTGCCGCGGGACTAGATGGGCCAAACATTCAGTACTTC. It yields the protein CSAAGLDGPNIQYF.

This clonotype was seen at least ten times. This rearrangement joins TRBV10-3 to TRBJ1-4; D possibly corresponds to TRBD1 (5 bases). V lost 0 bases to trimming and J lost 4 bases, with 9 bases between them. CDR3 length: 15 residues. Germline CDR1 and CDR2: ENHRY and SYGVKD. The CDR3 here is CAISESTELNEKLFF. The CDR3 nucleotides read TGTGCCATCAGTGAGTCGACAGAACTTAATGAAAAACTGTTTTTT.

This rearrangement joins TRBV7-2 to TRBJ1-2; 9 bases line up with TRBD1. The CDR3 extends over 15 amino acids. J was trimmed by 4 bases and V by 3 bases; bases with no gene match: 6. Germline lookup yields CDR1 SGHTA and CDR2 FQGNSA. CDR3 in DNA: TGTGCCAGCAGCTTCACAGGGGGCGGTGGCTATGGCTACACCTTC. Its protein is CASSFTGGGGYGYTF. Supplemented by reference TRBV7-2 and TRBJ1-2, the full variable domain reads GAGVSQSPSNKVTEKGKDVELRCDPISGHTALYWYRQSLGQGLEFLIYFQGNSAPDKSGLPSDRFSAERTGGSVSTLTIQRTQQEDSAVYLCASSFTGGGGYGYTFGSGTRLTVV.

This clonotype has ten or more counts. The chain combines TRBV29-1 with TRBJ1-5; D possibly corresponds to TRBD1 (6 bases). The V and J ends lost 6 bases and 1 base respectively, with 13 bases between them. The germline gives CDR1 SQVTM, CDR2 ANQGSEA. The CDR3 runs to 14 residues. CDR3 sequence: CSVATGRSNQPQHF. Here the CDR3 DNA reads TGCAGCGTGGCCACAGGGAGAAGCAATCAGCCCCAGCATTTT.

This clonotype was observed once. A much larger clone lies a single base off, so this may be a read error. CDR3 region: CASGLTQLGELFF. As DNA, the CDR3 is TGTGCCAGCGGCTTGACCCAACTCGGGGAGCTGTTTTTT. The chain employs TRBV7-3 and TRBJ2-2, with D unclear. This CDR3 has 13 residues. Germline V gene lookup returns CDR1 SGHTA and CDR2 FQGTGA.

To note about this clonotype: A read error may account for a junction end that differs from germline. This chain links TRBV5-1 with TRBJ2-7; tentative D call: TRBD2 (6 bases). CDR3 length: 15 amino acids. Germline assignment: CDR1 SGHRS and CDR2 YFSETQ. This CDR3 reads CASSLEGGSYNEQYF. CDR3 DNA sequence: TGTGCCAGCAGCTTGGAAGGAGGGTCCTACAATGAGCAGTACTTC.

This clonotype was detected a few times. The rearrangement uses TRBV20-1 and TRBJ1-1; D is perhaps TRBD1 (6 bases). V was cut by 4 bases and J by 8 bases, with 20 bases left in between. Germline CDR1 DFQATT, CDR2 SNEGSKA (reference sequence). The CDR3 is 14 amino acids. The CDR3 reads CSATLPGTRPEAFF. As DNA, the CDR3 is TGCAGTGCTACCCTTCCGGGGACAAGGCCCGAAGCTTTCTTT.

The rearrangement uses TRBV9 and TRBJ2-2; D unresolved. Germline assignment: CDR1 SGDLS and CDR2 YYNGEE. This CDR3 comprises 13 residues. V lost 7 bases, J lost 0 bases, and 7 bases lay in between. The chain's CDR3 is CASEISNTGELFF. The DNA for the CDR3 is TGTGCCAGCGAGATTTCGAACACCGGGGAGCTGTTTTTT.

V is TRBV24-1 and J is TRBJ2-3; TRBD2 matches 7 bases. Germline CDR1 and CDR2: KGHDR and SFDVKD. Losses at the gene ends were 5 bases for V and 4 bases for J; bases not matched to a gene: 14. The CDR3 has 17 residues. CDR3 sequence (DNA): TGTGCCACCAGTGCAAGGGCGCGGGCGGGAGTCCCAGATACGCAGTATTTT. Translation gives CATSARARAGVPDTQYF.

Turning to this clonotype: A much more abundant neighbour one base away suggests this may be a read error. No conserved phenylalanine or tryptophan ends this CDR3, so it is likely a read error. V gene TRBV28 combines with J gene TRBJ1-2; tentative D call: TRBD1 (5 bases). There are 13 residues in the CDR3. Germline CDR1 MDHEN, CDR2 SYDVKM. The V and J ends lost 3 bases and 6 bases respectively, with 11 bases between them. The CDR3 DNA sequence: TGTGCCAGCAGTTTTAGGGGTATAAATGGCTACACCTCC. Translating it yields CASSFRGINGYTS.

V gene TRBV24-1 combines with J gene TRBJ2-7, with unresolved D. CDR3 length equals 13 residues. The V gene's germline CDR1 is KGHDR and CDR2 SFDVKD. Trimming stripped 3 bases from V and 3 bases from J, with 8 bases between. CDR3 coding DNA: TGTGCCACCAGTGATGGGGATCGCTACGAGCAGTACTTC. The encoded protein is CATSDGDRYEQYF.